The 24 T cell receptor beta chains given below trace back to one sample, sequenced in a study of blood T cells in healthy people across ages. The use of a sample-barcoded 5' primer and a J-beta primer mix characterized a second PCR of roughly 6 to 11 cycles. TCRdb redid the calling of the 5' RACE reads with MiXCR, one entry per CDR3 protein. There are just over 1 million distinct CDR3 sequences in the sample; less than 50% occur only once, and around 18% lies in the top ten. What was sequenced was blood. The receptors were sampled from a woman aged 55 to 70 in good health.

The gene calls are TRBV20-1 and TRBJ2-1; 8 positions match TRBD2. CDR1 DFQATT and CDR2 SNEGSKA come from the germline V gene (reference sequence). This CDR3 contains 17 residues. V lost 6 bases, J lost 0 bases, and 13 bases stayed unmatched. Here the CDR3 DNA reads TGCAGTGCCGCGGGACTAGTGACCGCCCCCTCCTACAATGAGCAGTTCTTC. Residues: CSAAGLVTAPSYNEQFF.

The genes are TRBV6-1 and TRBJ2-7; D perhaps matches TRBD1 (6 bases). The V and J ends lost 2 bases and 2 bases respectively, with 7 bases between them. This CDR3 region has 13 residues. In germline, CDR1 is MNHNS, CDR2 SASEGT. DNA of the CDR3: TGTGCCAGCAGTGAAAACAGGGCCTACGAGCAGTACTTC. Protein sequence: CASSENRAYEQYF.

The rearrangement links TRBV18 to TRBJ2-6; D may be TRBD2 (6 bases). Trimming left V 0 bases short and J 0 bases short, with 18 bases between. The length of the CDR3 is 20 residues. Per germline, CDR1 KGHSH and CDR2 LQKENI. The CDR3 spells CASSPPPTGEARSGANVLTF. The CDR3 coding sequence is TGTGCCAGCTCACCACCTCCCACGGGGGAGGCTCGCTCTGGGGCCAACGTCCTGACTTTC.

This chain connects TRBV6-5 to TRBJ2-7; 7 bases fit TRBD1. The germline gives CDR1 MNHEY, CDR2 SVGAGI. With V trimmed by 4 bases and J by 4 bases, 7 bases remained unmatched. CDR3 length: 14 residues. The CDR3 is CASSLVGGFYEQYF. The CDR3 DNA follows: TGTGCCAGCAGTTTGGTAGGGGGCTTTTACGAGCAGTACTTC.

This sequence joins TRBV6-6 and TRBJ2-5; D is undetermined. The DNA end is more similar to TRBJ2-7, so the J call may be wrong. Per the germline V gene, CDR1 is MNHNY and CDR2 is SVGAGI (reference sequence). The CDR3 totals 12 residues. The CDR3 region is CASRDGNHEQYF. CDR3 nucleotides: TGTGCCAGCAGGGACGGCAACCACGAGCAGTACTTC.

The CDR3 loop is CATSRDLGDTQYF. The CDR3 bases are TGTGCCACCAGCAGAGATCTTGGCGATACGCAGTATTTT. The V gene is TRBV15, the J gene TRBJ2-3; D gene ambiguous. CDR1 is LNHNV, CDR2 YYDKDF, per germline (reference sequence). Trimming took off 0 bases at V and 6 bases at J, with 7 bases between the two ends. This CDR3 is built from 13 residues.

This chain links TRBV2 with TRBJ2-7, with 9 positions matching TRBD2. The CDR3 covers 18 residues. Germline trimming cut 6 bases from V and 5 bases from J; bases unmatched to any gene: 20. Germline-derived CDR1 and CDR2 are SNHLY and FYNNEI. The CDR3 region has the DNA TGTGCCAGCAGACAGACCCCCGGGGCAAGCGGGAGGTTCCACGAGCAGTACTTC. This sequence encodes CASRQTPGASGRFHEQYF.

This rearrangement joins TRBV10-3 to TRBJ2-1, with unresolved D. From germline, CDR1 is ENHRY and CDR2 SYGVKD. The V end was cut by 4 bases, the J end by 0 bases, with 10 bases between. This CDR3 is 15 amino acids long. As DNA, the CDR3 is TGTGCCATCAGTGGAGCGTCGAGCTCCTACAATGAGCAGTTCTTC. Translating it yields CAISGASSSYNEQFF.

This clonotype came up a few times. The chain uses TRBV5-1 and TRBJ2-7, with 14 nucleotides matching TRBD2. Per germline, CDR1 SGHRS and CDR2 YFSETQ. CDR3 length equals 16 residues. Trimming at V came to 4 bases and at J to 4 bases, leaving 7 bases not matched to a gene. The CDR3 loop reads CASSDPGTSGSYEQYF. CDR3 DNA: TGCGCCAGCAGCGACCCCGGGACTAGCGGGAGTTACGAGCAGTACTTC.

The chain is built from TRBV2 and TRBJ2-7; no reliable D call. This CDR3 is 13 amino acids long. Per germline, CDR1 SNHLY and CDR2 FYNNEI. With 4 bases removed from V and 3 bases from J, the gap between germline ends came to 10 bases. The CDR3 sequence is CASSAGQNYEQYF. DNA for the CDR3: TGTGCCAGCAGTGCTGGGCAAAACTACGAGCAGTACTTC.

This clonotype was observed at least ten times. The chain employs TRBV20-1 and TRBJ2-7, with D hard to call. The CDR3 totals 13 residues. CDR1 DFQATT and CDR2 SNEGSKA come from the germline V gene (reference sequence). The ends were cut back, 4 bases at V and 4 bases at J, with 14 bases in the middle. The CDR3 nucleotides read TGCAGTGCTACCGCACCCCAGGTTTACGAGCAGTACTTC. Protein product: CSATAPQVYEQYF.

This clonotype was counted between two and nine times. The chain has TRBV27 and TRBJ2-7; weak D call: TRBD1 (5 bases). The CDR3 is 15 residues long. Germline V gives CDR1 MNHEY, CDR2 SMNVEV (reference sequence). Deletions cut 7 bases from V and 1 base from J, with 17 bases between. CDR3 sequence: CASKDFGRASYEQYF. The CDR3 DNA reads as TGTGCCAGCAAAGATTTCGGCAGGGCTTCCTACGAGCAGTACTTC.

There are a few counts of this clonotype. The V call is TRBV28, the J call TRBJ2-7; D is perhaps TRBD2 (5 bases). The V gene lost 1 base and the J gene lost 1 base, with 8 bases spanning the gap. Germline V gene data show CDR1 as MDHEN and CDR2 as SYDVKM. CDR3 length: 14 amino acids. The CDR3 protein is CASSLYGESYEQYF. The DNA of the CDR3 is TGTGCCAGCAGTTTATATGGGGAGTCCTACGAGCAGTACTTC.

The gene calls are TRBV20-1 and TRBJ2-1; D not certain. This CDR3 comprises 11 residues. Germline assignment: CDR1 DFQATT and CDR2 SNEGSKA (reference sequence). Trimming took off 5 bases at V and 6 bases at J, with 8 bases between the two ends. Written as DNA, the CDR3 is TGCAGTGCTGGCCGGGTCAATGAGCAGTTCTTC. The encoded protein is CSAGRVNEQFF.

V usage is TRBV20-1 and J usage is TRBJ2-3; a possible D gene is TRBD2 (5 bases). CDR1 is DFQATT and CDR2 is SNEGSKA in the germline V gene (reference sequence). The CDR3 is 12 residues long. V lost 5 bases and J 3 bases, leaving 9 bases between the germline ends. CDR3 nucleotides: TGCAGTGCTCCTCTAGCTACAGATACGCAGTATTTT. It encodes CSAPLATDTQYF.

The rearrangement joins TRBV12-3 or TRBV12-4 to TRBJ2-5; 14 bases are shared with TRBD2. The CDR3 extends over 16 amino acids. J gave up 5 bases and V 3 bases, and 5 bases lay outside the gene matches. The CDR3 protein is CASSFGRTSGGETQYF. The CDR3, as DNA: TGTGCCAGCAGTTTTGGTAGGACTAGCGGGGGGGAGACCCAGTACTTC.

This chain uses TRBV29-1 with TRBJ2-7; TRBD1 agrees at 7 bases. The V gene's germline CDR1 is SQVTM and CDR2 ANQGSEA. V dropped 6 bases and J dropped 6; count of bases not matched to a gene: 8. The CDR3 spans 12 residues. CDR3 region: CSVAITGAEQYF. The CDR3 coding sequence is TGCAGCGTCGCTATAACAGGGGCCGAGCAGTACTTC.

The V call is TRBV27, the J call TRBJ2-4; maybe TRBD1 (6 bases). The J call may be in error: the DNA end matches TRBJ2-7 better. The CDR3 totals 13 residues. Per the germline V gene, CDR1 is MNHEY and CDR2 is SMNVEV (reference sequence). As DNA, the CDR3 is TGTGCCAGCTCATCGGACAGCCTCACCGAGCAGTACTTC. Amino acid sequence: CASSSDSLTEQYF.

This chain links TRBV11-2 with TRBJ1-1; possibly TRBD1 for D (5 bases). Germline V gene data show CDR1 as SGHAT and CDR2 as FQNNGV. The V end was cut by 3 bases, the J end by 1 base, with 15 bases between. There are 16 residues in the CDR3. The CDR3 loop reads CASSLPFDRPNTEAFF. The CDR3 DNA reads TGTGCCAGCAGCTTGCCTTTCGACAGACCGAACACTGAAGCTTTCTTT.

This clonotype has only a few counts. The chain has TRBV29-1 and TRBJ1-1; D remains unclear. Between the trimmed V and J ends, which lost 4 bases and 1 base, there was a span of 7 bases. The CDR3 length is 12 residues. CDR1 and CDR2 from the germline V gene are SQVTM and ANQGSEA. CDR3 nucleotide sequence: TGCAGCGTTGTTGGGAGGAACACTGAAGCTTTCTTT. It specifies CSVVGRNTEAFF. The whole variable domain, filled in from reference TRBV29-1 and TRBJ1-1, reads SAVISQKPSRDICQRGTSLTIQCQVDSQVTMMFWYRQQPGQSLTLIATANQGSEATYESGFVIDKFPISRPNLTFSTLTVSNMSPEDSSIYLCSVVGRNTEAFFGQGTRLTVV.

J is TRBJ2-7 and V is TRBV15, with D possibly being TRBD1 (6 bases). V gave up 5 bases and J gave up 0 bases, with 11 bases separating them. The CDR3 extends over 14 amino acids. In germline, CDR1 is LNHNV, CDR2 YYDKDF (reference sequence). As DNA, the CDR3 is TGTGCCACCAGCGTCAGGGGCGACTCCTACGAGCAGTACTTC. Its translation is CATSVRGDSYEQYF. Variable domain in full (rest from reference TRBV15 and TRBJ2-7): DAMVIQNPRYQVTQFGKPVTLSCSQTLNHNVMYWYQQKSSQAPKLLFHYYDKDFNNEADTPDNFQSRRPNTSFCFLDIRSPGLGDTAMYLCATSVRGDSYEQYFGPGTRLTVT.

This clonotype was detected only a few times. The CDR3 DNA reads TGTGCCAGTAGTATTTTAGCGGGATCTAGCACAGATACGCAGTATTTT. Translating it yields CASSILAGSSTDTQYF. The chain couples TRBV19 to TRBJ2-3; TRBD2 matches at 8 bases. J gave up 0 bases and V 3 bases, and 5 bases lay outside the gene matches. The CDR3 is 16 amino acids. From germline, CDR1 is LNHDA and CDR2 SQIVND (reference sequence).

The CDR3 protein is CASSRAGGFMDEQFF. CDR3 nucleotides: TGTGCCAGCAGCAGAGCGGGAGGATTCATGGATGAGCAGTTCTTC. The chain links TRBV11-2 to TRBJ2-1; 9 bases line up with TRBD2. CDR3 length: 15 amino acids. V shed 5 bases and J 8 bases; nucleotides not matched to a gene: 10. From germline, CDR1 is SGHAT and CDR2 FQNNGV.

J is TRBJ1-2 and V is TRBV9, with TRBD1 matching 8 bases. The CDR3 totals 12 residues. Germline V gene lookup returns CDR1 SGDLS and CDR2 YYNGEE. J lost 4 bases, V lost 7 bases, and 3 bases had no gene match. CDR3 nucleotides: TGTGCCAGCCAGGACAGGGTCTATGGCTACACCTTC. It is translated as CASQDRVYGYTF.